A selection of T cell receptor beta chains follows, all from one sample in a study of T-cell memory formation after mild COVID-19. From the 5' RACE reads, TCRdb called clonotypes with MiXCR, one entry per CDR3 protein. The sample lists some 50,000 distinct CDR3 sequences; 25% to 35% were seen once. The sequencing input was PBMCs or a T cell subset sorted from them (not recorded which). Every receptor here comes from a man between 18 and 29 years old who had mild COVID-19 (a few samples of this study predate the infection). Cell type and time point are not known. The CDR3 runs from the conserved cysteine through the conserved F or W. Fields, in order: D gene, clone size, J gene, V gene, CDR3 protein, CDR3 DNA. The D gene is left open where the match is weak. Only part of the rows carry a size: once, few, many, or a class if the clone is expanded.

NA few TRBJ2-7 TRBV5-6 CASSLNSYEQYF TGTGCCAGCAGCTTGAACTCCTACGAGCAGTACTTC
TRBD2 NA TRBJ2-1 TRBV12-3/TRBV12-4 CATVGESGGVHEQFF TGTGCCACCGTTGGGGAGAGCGGGGGGGTGCATGAGCAGTTCTTC
TRBD1 few TRBJ2-2 TRBV7-2 CASSPPDREDGELFF TGTGCCAGCAGCCCCCCGGACAGGGAGGACGGGGAGCTGTTTTTT
TRBD2 NA TRBJ2-1 TRBV4-3 CASSQGAGGPNNEQFF TGCGCCAGCAGCCAAGGAGCGGGGGGGCCGAACAATGAGCAGTTCTTC
NA NA TRBJ1-5 TRBV7-2 CASSLSVRQPQHF TGTGCCAGCAGCTTATCTGTCAGGCAGCCCCAGCATTTT
TRBD1 few TRBJ2-7 TRBV6-6 CASSIQGAVYEQYF TGTGCCAGCAGTATCCAGGGGGCAGTCTACGAGCAGTACTTC
TRBD1 few TRBJ2-7 TRBV12-5 CASGFGTGIYEQYF TGTGCTAGTGGTTTTGGGACAGGGATCTACGAGCAGTACTTC
TRBD1 NA TRBJ2-3 TRBV4-2 CASSPQGASTDTQYF TGTGCCAGCAGCCCGCAGGGGGCTAGCACAGATACGCAGTATTTT
NA few TRBJ2-1 TRBV4-1 CASSQVGSAPGGNEQFF TGCGCCAGCAGCCAAGTTGGTAGCGCCCCAGGGGGGAATGAGCAGTTCTTC
NA NA TRBJ2-5 TRBV20-1 CSARYGRALGGETQYF TGCAGTGCTAGATACGGGCGGGCTTTAGGTGGCGAGACCCAGTACTTC
NA NA TRBJ2-2 TRBV4-3 CASSQEGWGKLTGELFF TGCGCCAGCAGCCAAGAAGGTTGGGGCAAGCTCACCGGGGAGCTGTTTTTT
NA few TRBJ2-2 TRBV7-6 CASSSPRGSSDTGELFF TGTGCCAGCAGCTCCCCACGGGGGTCCTCGGACACCGGGGAGCTGTTTTTT
NA NA TRBJ2-1 TRBV12-3/TRBV12-4 CASTRNFYEQFF TGTGCCAGCACCCGGAACTTCTATGAGCAGTTCTTC
TRBD1 few TRBJ1-1 TRBV7-9 CASRPGQMNTEAFF TGTGCCAGCAGACCGGGACAGATGAACACTGAAGCTTTCTTT
NA NA TRBJ2-5 TRBV11-1 CASSLHSGMEETQYF TGTGCCAGCAGCTTACACTCAGGGATGGAGGAGACCCAGTACTTC
NA few TRBJ2-5 TRBV5-6 CASSWQGGGRAQYF TGTGCCAGCAGCTGGCAGGGAGGAGGTCGGGCCCAGTACTTC
NA NA TRBJ2-3 TRBV4-1 CASSHPPTRRDTQYF TGCGCCAGCAGCCACCCCCCGACCCGGAGAGATACGCAGTATTTT
NA NA TRBJ2-3 TRBV24-1 CATSDLSTDTQYF TGTGCCACCAGTGACCTTAGCACAGATACGCAGTATTTT
NA few TRBJ1-6 TRBV27 CASSLSGNSPLHF TGTGCCAGCAGTTTATCTGGAAATTCACCCCTCCACTTT
NA few TRBJ2-2 TRBV29-1 CSVIIPEGSSTGELFF TGCAGCGTCATAATTCCGGAGGGCTCGAGCACCGGGGAGCTGTTTTTT
NA few TRBJ1-5 TRBV4-2 CASSPASDQPQHF TGTGCCAGCAGCCCAGCCAGTGATCAGCCCCAGCATTTT
NA NA TRBJ1-1 TRBV19 CASSARGNTEAFF TGTGCCAGTAGTGCCCGGGGGAACACTGAAGCTTTCTTT
NA NA TRBJ2-2 TRBV12-3/TRBV12-4 CASSLWGDLNTGELFF TGTGCCAGCAGTCTATGGGGGGACCTGAACACCGGGGAGCTGTTTTTT
TRBD1 once TRBJ2-6 TRBV6-4 CGSSDSGGAGANVLTF TGTGGCAGCAGTGACTCAGGGGGCGCTGGGGCCAACGTCCTGACTTTC
TRBD2 NA TRBJ2-5 TRBV7-2 CASSLIPGLAGQETQYF TGTGCCAGCAGCTTGATCCCTGGACTAGCGGGGCAAGAGACCCAGTACTTC
TRBD2 many TRBJ2-1 TRBV6-4 CASSDSPSGGADEQFF TGTGCCAGCAGTGACTCTCCTAGCGGGGGGGCCGATGAGCAGTTCTTC
TRBD2 medium-sized TRBJ2-2 TRBV6-4 CASSSGDTGELFF TGTGCCAGCAGTAGCGGGGACACCGGGGAGCTGTTTTTT
TRBD1 NA TRBJ2-2 TRBV6-2/TRBV6-3 CASSYQRGRTGELFF TGTGCCAGCAGTTATCAGAGGGGGCGTACCGGGGAGCTGTTTTTT
NA NA TRBJ1-1 TRBV6-5 CASRTHRNTEAFF TGTGCCAGCAGAACCCATAGGAACACTGAAGCTTTCTTT
NA NA TRBJ1-1 TRBV5-5 CASTRLNTEAFF TGTGCCAGCACCCGTTTGAACACTGAAGCTTTCTTT
NA NA TRBJ1-2 TRBV6-2/TRBV6-3 CASSYSTVFYGYTF TGTGCCAGCAGTTACTCGACCGTCTTTTATGGCTACACCTTC
NA few TRBJ1-1 TRBV7-3 CASSLSAGGTEAFF TGTGCCAGCAGCCTAAGTGCGGGAGGGACTGAAGCTTTCTTT
TRBD1 NA TRBJ1-5 TRBV11-3 CASSPRDRQQGNQPQHF TGTGCCAGCAGCCCACGGGACAGACAACAAGGGAATCAGCCCCAGCATTTT
NA few TRBJ1-4 TRBV20-1 CSALGRLNEKLFF TGCAGTGCATTGGGACGGCTGAATGAAAAACTGTTTTTT
NA NA TRBJ2-6 TRBV5-1 CASSPPGSGANVLTF TGCGCCAGCAGCCCCCCAGGCTCTGGGGCCAACGTCCTGACTTTC
TRBD2 few TRBJ2-7 TRBV7-6 CASSFTPSSGMNTYEQYF TGTGCCAGCAGCTTCACGCCCTCCAGCGGGATGAACACCTACGAGCAGTACTTC
NA few TRBJ1-5 TRBV6-2/TRBV6-3 CASSLFGRPQHF TGTGCCAGCAGCCTCTTCGGTCGGCCCCAGCATTTT
NA few TRBJ2-7 TRBV5-4 CASSLGNEQYF TGTGCCAGCAGCTTGGGGAACGAGCAGTACTTC
NA few TRBJ2-7 TRBV24-1 CATSDLRGEQYF TGTGCCACCAGTGATTTGAGGGGGGAGCAGTACTTC
TRBD1 many TRBJ2-1 TRBV20-1 CSADGEGAFYNEQFF TGCAGTGCGGACGGCGAGGGGGCCTTCTACAATGAGCAGTTCTTC
NA NA TRBJ2-1 TRBV6-2/TRBV6-3 CASSYPGEQFF TGTGCCAGCAGTTACCCGGGGGAGCAGTTCTTC
NA NA TRBJ1-4 TRBV4-3 CASSHEGRTNEKLFF TGCGCCAGCAGCCACGAGGGAAGGACTAATGAAAAACTGTTTTTT
TRBD1 NA TRBJ1-1 TRBV4-3 CASSKHRGRNTEAFF TGCGCCAGCAGCAAACACAGGGGGCGGAACACTGAAGCTTTCTTT
NA few TRBJ1-3 TRBV12-3/TRBV12-4 CASSPGFPIYF TGTGCCAGCAGTCCGGGGTTTCCCATATATTTT